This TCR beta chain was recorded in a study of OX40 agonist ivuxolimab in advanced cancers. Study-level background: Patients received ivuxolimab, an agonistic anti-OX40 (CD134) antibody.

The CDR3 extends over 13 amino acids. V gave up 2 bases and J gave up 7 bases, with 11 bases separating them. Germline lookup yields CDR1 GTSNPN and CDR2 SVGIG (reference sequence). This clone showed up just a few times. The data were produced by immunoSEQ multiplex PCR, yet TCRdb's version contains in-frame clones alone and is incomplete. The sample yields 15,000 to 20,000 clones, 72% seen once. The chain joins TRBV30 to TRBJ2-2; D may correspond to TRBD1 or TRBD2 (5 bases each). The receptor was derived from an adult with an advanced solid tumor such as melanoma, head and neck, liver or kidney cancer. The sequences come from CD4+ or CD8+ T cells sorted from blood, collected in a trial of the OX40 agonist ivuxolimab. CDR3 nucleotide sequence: TGTGCCTGGAGTATCCTTGGGGGCGGGGAGCTGTTTTTT. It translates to CAWSILGGGELFF.